What follows is one T cell receptor (beta chain) and its context. Its specificity is not known. The sample is drawn from a study of T cell repertoires in cytomegalovirus infection. Study background: It can be stated that public TCR beta signatures indicated CMV infection as well as a matching HLA type. General study points: HLA-C-restricted TCR beta clonotypes specific for CMV led the ex vivo response.

CDR1 and CDR2 (germline): SGHTA, FQGNSA. Trimming pared 6 bases from V and 3 bases from J, leaving 21 bases between. This CDR3 is 16 amino acids long. In TCRdb, the reads were re-called with MiXCR into one record per CDR3 protein. The profile shows approximately 260,000 distinct CDR3 sequences, under 25% of them singletons. J is TRBJ2-7 and V is TRBV7-2; D may be TRBD1 (6 bases). The source of this sequence is a human donor in good health (CMV status not recorded). Some clones in this sample may be carry-over from other donors' samples. Sequences were derived from cultured PBMCs, sampled from culture after CMV antigen stimulation. As DNA, the CDR3 is TGTGCCAGCAGTTTAAGTCGGGACAAGATCCTCTACGAGCAGTACTTC. Translation: CASSLSRDKILYEQYF.